What follows are 20 T cell receptor beta chains derived from one specimen sequenced in a study of blood T cell repertoires in COVID-19. This table comes from immunoSEQ multiplex PCR, and its TCRdb copy is limited to in-frame clones, with some not included. The table includes 150,000 to 200,000 clones, roughly 87% detected once. The sequenced sample was peripheral blood. These receptor sequences come from a human donor in a cohort sampled during active COVID-19.

Only one count was recorded for this clone. J is TRBJ1-5 and V is TRBV2; 9 bases are a match to TRBD1. Germline-derived CDR1 and CDR2 are SNHLY and FYNNEI. Trimming took 2 bases from V and 6 from J; bases not matched to a gene: 5. The CDR3 contains 15 residues. The CDR3 sequence is CASSESGQGLQPQHF. CDR3 bases: TGTGCCAGCAGTGAATCGGGACAGGGACTTCAGCCCCAGCATTTT.

The chain joins TRBV29-1 to TRBJ1-3; D is possibly TRBD1 (5 bases). The CDR3 has 11 amino acids. V shed 7 bases and J shed 3 bases, with 7 bases lying between them. Germline values: CDR1 SQVTM, CDR2 ANQGSEA. CDR3 loop: CSGRDGNTIYF. The CDR3 DNA reads TGCAGCGGCAGGGATGGAAACACCATATATTTT.

This chain links TRBV28 with TRBJ2-7; D is perhaps TRBD2 (5 bases). This CDR3 contains 15 residues. V was trimmed by 2 bases and J by 3 bases, leaving 14 bases between them. CDR1 and CDR2 (germline): MDHEN, SYDVKM. CDR3 in amino acids: CASSLSRGTVYEQYF. The CDR3 nucleotides read TGTGCCAGCAGTTTAAGTCGGGGTACAGTCTACGAGCAGTACTTC.

The V call is TRBV4-1, the J call TRBJ2-5; 7 bases are a match to TRBD1. CDR1 is MGHRA, CDR2 YSYEKL, per germline. This CDR3 comprises 17 residues. V shed 2 bases and J 3 bases; nucleotides not matched to a gene: 12. In nucleotides, the CDR3 is TGCGCCAGCAGCCAACGATACGCCGGGACAGATAAAGAGACCCAGTACTTC. This sequence encodes CASSQRYAGTDKETQYF.

As concerns this clone: Other DNA sequences in this sample translate to the same CDR3. The genes are TRBV18 and TRBJ2-5; D unclear. V lost 5 bases and J lost 2, with 3 bases in between. From germline, CDR1 is KGHSH and CDR2 LQKENI. CDR3 length: 11 residues. The CDR3 spells CASSSQETQYF. For the CDR3, the DNA is TGTGCCAGCTCATCGCAAGAGACCCAGTACTTC.

The chain employs TRBV14 and TRBJ2-5; unclear D gene. The ends were cut back, 0 bases at V and 2 bases at J, with 7 bases in the middle. Looked up from germline, CDR1 is SGHDN and CDR2 is FVKESK. CDR3 size: 14 residues. CDR3 sequence: CASSQDTEQETQYF. The CDR3 DNA reads as TGTGCCAGCAGCCAAGATACAGAGCAAGAGACCCAGTACTTC.

J is TRBJ2-5 and V is TRBV18, with a possible D match to TRBD2 (6 bases). The ends were cut back, 4 bases at V and 4 bases at J, with 16 bases in the middle. CDR1 is KGHSH and CDR2 is LQKENI in the germline V gene. The CDR3 loop spans 15 amino acids. CDR3 bases: TGTGCCAGCTCACTAAGCGGGCATAACCGAGAGACCCAGTACTTC. Residues: CASSLSGHNRETQYF.

This clone was recorded only once. A read error may account for a junction end that differs from germline. The rearrangement links TRBV6-4 to TRBJ1-1; tentatively, D is TRBD1 (5 bases). Germline values: CDR1 MRHNA, CDR2 SNTAGT. CDR3 length: 12 amino acids. Here the CDR3 reads CASSVPGGEAFF. The CDR3 nucleotides read TGTGCCAGTAGTGTTCCCGGGGGTGAAGCTTTCTTT.

The chain joins TRBV28 to TRBJ2-5; the match to TRBD1 covers 10 bases. The CDR3 is made up of 14 amino acids. Looked up from germline, CDR1 is MDHEN and CDR2 is SYDVKM. Trimming took 4 bases from V and 5 from J; bases not matched to a gene: 4. The CDR3 nucleotides are TGTGCCAGCAGTTGGGACAGGGGCCGGGAGACCCAGTACTTC. This translates into CASSWDRGRETQYF.

This rearrangement joins TRBV6-5 to TRBJ1-1; D may be TRBD1 (6 bases). Per germline, CDR1 MNHEY and CDR2 SVGAGI. V was pared by 5 bases and J by 4 bases, with 17 bases between. This CDR3 has 15 residues. The CDR3 nucleotides are TGTGCCAGCAGTCCGTTACAGGGATCGGGCACTGAAGCTTTCTTT. Residues: CASSPLQGSGTEAFF.

The rearrangement uses TRBV3-1 (or the pseudogene TRBV3-2) and TRBJ1-2, with a tentative D call TRBD1 (5 bases). Germline V gene data show CDR1 as LGHDT and CDR2 as YNNKEL (reference sequence). This CDR3 region has 14 residues. Trimming pared 3 bases from V and 4 bases from J, leaving 12 bases between. The CDR3 DNA is TGTGCCAGCAGCCAGGGACTGCTTGGCTATGGCTACACCTTC. It specifies CASSQGLLGYGYTF.

J is TRBJ1-2 and V is TRBV19; TRBD1 matches 8 bases. This CDR3 region has 16 residues. Germline V gene data show CDR1 as LNHDA and CDR2 as SQIVND (reference sequence). The J segment lost 1 base and the V segment lost 8 bases, leaving 12 bases of the junction unmatched. The CDR3 here is CASGRTGQVINYGYTF. CDR3 in DNA: TGTGCCAGTGGTCGGACAGGGCAAGTCATTAACTATGGCTACACCTTC.

The chain recombines TRBV19 with TRBJ2-1, with TRBD2 matching over 9 bases. CDR1 and CDR2 (germline): LNHDA, SQIVND (reference sequence). V shed 0 bases, J shed 6 bases, and the junction held 6 bases outside the gene matches. CDR3 size: 16 residues. The chain's CDR3 is CASSIDLGLAVNEQFF. The CDR3 region has the DNA TGTGCCAGTAGTATAGATCTGGGACTAGCAGTCAATGAGCAGTTCTTC.

The chain employs TRBV6-2 or TRBV6-3 and TRBJ2-3; the D gene is possibly TRBD2 (6 bases). Germline V gives CDR1 MNHEY, CDR2 SVGEGT. This CDR3 comprises 16 residues. Trimming shortened V by 5 bases and J by 2 bases, and 17 bases separated the two germline ends. The CDR3 loop is CASSPPAGLNTDTQYF. The CDR3 DNA reads as TGTGCCAGCAGTCCCCCGGCGGGGTTAAACACAGATACGCAGTATTTT.

The chain uses TRBV19 and TRBJ2-5, with 7 bases aligning to TRBD2. V shed 6 bases and J 7 bases; nucleotides not matched to a gene: 8. This CDR3 spans 13 amino acids. Germline V CDR1 and CDR2: LNHDA, SQIVND (reference sequence). For the CDR3, the DNA is TGTGCCAGTAGCCCAAAGGCGGGAGTGACCCAGTACTTC. It is translated as CASSPKAGVTQYF. Filled out from reference TRBV19 and TRBJ2-5, the complete variable domain reads DGGITQSPKYLFRKEGQNVTLSCEQNLNHDAMYWYRQDPGQGLRLIYYSQIVNDFQKGDIAEGYSVSREKKESFPLTVTSAQKNPTAFYLCASSPKAGVTQYFGPGTRLLVL.

The chain links TRBV25-1 to TRBJ1-1; possible D gene TRBD1, 6 bases. There are 14 residues in the CDR3. V lost 4 bases and J lost 4, with 13 bases in between. From germline, CDR1 is MGHDK and CDR2 SYGVNS. The CDR3 DNA is TGTGCCAGCAGTGCCCCTACAGGGTCCACTGAAGCTTTCTTT. This sequence encodes CASSAPTGSTEAFF.

This chain uses TRBV6-2 or TRBV6-3 with TRBJ2-7; tentative D call: TRBD2 (6 bases). V lost 5 bases and J lost 3, with 14 bases in between. This CDR3 region has 14 residues. The V gene's germline CDR1 is MNHEY and CDR2 SVGEGT. CDR3 sequence: CASSNPAGLYEQYF. The CDR3 nucleotides read TGTGCCAGCAGTAACCCAGCGGGCCTCTACGAGCAGTACTTC.

This chain links TRBV6-1 with TRBJ1-2; 9 bases agree with TRBD1. There are 15 residues in the CDR3. V gave up 3 bases and J gave up 8 bases; unmatched junction bases: 10. Per germline, CDR1 MNHNS and CDR2 SASEGT. The CDR3 DNA follows: TGTGCCAGCAGTGAGAGGGTACAGGGGGCGGGCGGCTACACCTTC. Its translation is CASSERVQGAGGYTF.

This clone was seen once. The V call is TRBV7-2, the J call TRBJ1-5, with a tentative D call TRBD1 (5 bases). Germline CDR1 reads SGHTA; CDR2 reads FQGNSA. The CDR3 is 13 amino acids. V shed 2 bases and J shed 5 bases, with 7 bases lying between them. The CDR3: CASSLSRDQPQHF. The CDR3 nucleotides are TGTGCCAGCAGCTTAAGCAGGGATCAGCCCCAGCATTTT.

The chain recombines TRBV6-2 or TRBV6-3 with TRBJ2-3; 11 bases map to TRBD2. V lost 6 bases and J lost 2; bases outside the gene matches: 13. The CDR3 is made up of 18 amino acids. Germline CDR1 is MNHEY and CDR2 is SVGEGT. The CDR3 bases are TGTGCCAGCAGCCCTAATCCGACTAGCGGGGAATTCACAGATACGCAGTATTTT. Its protein product is CASSPNPTSGEFTDTQYF.